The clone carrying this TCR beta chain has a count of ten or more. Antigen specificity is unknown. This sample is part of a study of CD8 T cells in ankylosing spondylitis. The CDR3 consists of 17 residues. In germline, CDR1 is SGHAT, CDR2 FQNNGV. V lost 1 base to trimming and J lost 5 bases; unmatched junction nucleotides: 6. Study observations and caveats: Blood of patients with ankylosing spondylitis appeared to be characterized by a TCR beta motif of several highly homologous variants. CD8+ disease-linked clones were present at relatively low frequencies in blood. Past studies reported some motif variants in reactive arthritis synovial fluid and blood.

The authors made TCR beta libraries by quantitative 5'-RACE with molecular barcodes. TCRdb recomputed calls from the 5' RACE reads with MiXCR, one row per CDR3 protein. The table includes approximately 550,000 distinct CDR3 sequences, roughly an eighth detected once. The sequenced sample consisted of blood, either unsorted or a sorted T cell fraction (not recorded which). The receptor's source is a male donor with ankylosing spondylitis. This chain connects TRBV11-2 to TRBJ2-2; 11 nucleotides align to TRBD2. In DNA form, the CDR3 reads TGTGCCAGCAGCTTAGGCACTAGCGGGAGAGTTACCGGGGAGCTGTTTTTT. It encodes CASSLGTSGRVTGELFF.